This T cell receptor beta chain was profiled in a study of metastatic and nonmetastatic thyroid tumors. None of the patients had undergone any treatment ahead of thyroid surgery. Trimming took 1 base from V and 0 from J, leaving 10 bases between them. The CDR3 covers 16 residues. Germline-derived CDR1 and CDR2 are MNHNS and SASEGT. This clone was seen more than once but under ten times. TCRdb reanalyzed the PCR reads via MiXCR. The table shows 28,000 or so clones, with approximately 16% occurring only once. Material for sequencing was blood. The V call is TRBV6-1, the J call TRBJ1-5, with a weak D call TRBD1 (6 bases). The receptor was isolated from a female donor with papillary thyroid cancer or a benign thyroid nodule (not recorded which). Some clones in this sample may be carry-over from other donors' samples. The CDR3 reads CASSEGTEDSNQPQHF. The CDR3 nucleotides read TGTGCCAGCAGTGAAGGGACAGAAGATAGCAATCAGCCCCAGCATTTT.